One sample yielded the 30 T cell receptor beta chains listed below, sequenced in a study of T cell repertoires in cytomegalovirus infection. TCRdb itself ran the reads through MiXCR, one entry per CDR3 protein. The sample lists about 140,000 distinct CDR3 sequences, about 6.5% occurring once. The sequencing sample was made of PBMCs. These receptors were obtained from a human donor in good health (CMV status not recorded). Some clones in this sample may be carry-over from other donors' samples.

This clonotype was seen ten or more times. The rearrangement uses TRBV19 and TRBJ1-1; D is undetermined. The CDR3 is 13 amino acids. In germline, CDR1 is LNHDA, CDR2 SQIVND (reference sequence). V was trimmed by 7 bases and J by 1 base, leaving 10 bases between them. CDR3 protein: CASTIHRNTEAFF. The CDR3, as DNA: TGTGCCAGTACCATTCACAGGAACACTGAAGCTTTCTTT.

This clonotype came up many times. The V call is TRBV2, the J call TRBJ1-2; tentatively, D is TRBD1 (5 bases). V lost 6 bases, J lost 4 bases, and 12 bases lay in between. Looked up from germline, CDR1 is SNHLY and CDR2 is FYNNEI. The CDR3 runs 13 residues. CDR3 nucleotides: TGTGCCAGCAGAGGGGACGGCCTCTATGGCTACACCTTC. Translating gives CASRGDGLYGYTF. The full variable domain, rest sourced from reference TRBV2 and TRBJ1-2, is EPEVTQTPSHQVTQMGQEVILRCVPISNHLYFYWYRQILGQKVEFLVSFYNNEISEKSEIFDDQFSVERPDGSNFTLKIRSTKLEDSAMYFCASRGDGLYGYTFGSGTRLTVV.

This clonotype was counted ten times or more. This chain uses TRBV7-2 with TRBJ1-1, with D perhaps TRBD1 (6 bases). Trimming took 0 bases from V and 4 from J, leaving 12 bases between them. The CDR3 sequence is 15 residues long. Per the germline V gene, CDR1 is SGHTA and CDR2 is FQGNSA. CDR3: CASSLASGAGTEAFF. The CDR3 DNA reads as TGTGCCAGCAGCTTAGCGTCGGGGGCGGGCACTGAAGCTTTCTTT.

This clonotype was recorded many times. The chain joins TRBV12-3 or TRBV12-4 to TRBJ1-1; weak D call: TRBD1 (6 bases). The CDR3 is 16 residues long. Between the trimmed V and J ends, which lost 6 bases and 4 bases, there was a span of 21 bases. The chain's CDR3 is CASSKTQGLGGTEAFF. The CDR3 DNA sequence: TGTGCCAGCAGCAAAACACAGGGATTAGGAGGCACTGAAGCTTTCTTT.

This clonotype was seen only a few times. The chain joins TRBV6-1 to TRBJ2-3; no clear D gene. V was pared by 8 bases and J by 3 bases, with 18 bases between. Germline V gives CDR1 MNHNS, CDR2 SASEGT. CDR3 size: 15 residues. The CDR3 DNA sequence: TGTGCCAGCTCGGCTCCGCGAGGTATAACAGATACGCAGTATTTT. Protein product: CASSAPRGITDTQYF.

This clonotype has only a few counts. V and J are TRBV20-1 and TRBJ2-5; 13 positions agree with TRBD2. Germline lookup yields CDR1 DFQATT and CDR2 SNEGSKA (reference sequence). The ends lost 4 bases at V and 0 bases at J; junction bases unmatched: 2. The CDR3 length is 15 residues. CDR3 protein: CSATGTSGDQETQYF. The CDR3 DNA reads TGCAGTGCTACCGGGACTAGCGGGGACCAAGAGACCCAGTACTTC.

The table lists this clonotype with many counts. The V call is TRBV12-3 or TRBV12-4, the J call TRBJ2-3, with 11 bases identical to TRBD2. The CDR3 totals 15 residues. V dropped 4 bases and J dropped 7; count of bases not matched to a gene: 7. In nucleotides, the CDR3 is TGTGCCAGCAGTTCGACTAGCGGGGTAGTATATACGCAGTATTTT. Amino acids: CASSSTSGVVYTQYF.

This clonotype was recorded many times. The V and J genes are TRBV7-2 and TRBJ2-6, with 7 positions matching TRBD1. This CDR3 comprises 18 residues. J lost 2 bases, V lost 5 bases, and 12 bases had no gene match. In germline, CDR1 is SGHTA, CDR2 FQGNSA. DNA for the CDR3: TGTGCCAGCAGCACCAAGGACAGGCCCTTAGCTGGGGCCAACGTCCTGACTTTC. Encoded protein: CASSTKDRPLAGANVLTF. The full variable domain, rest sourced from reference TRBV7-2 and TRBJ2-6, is GAGVSQSPSNKVTEKGKDVELRCDPISGHTALYWYRQSLGQGLEFLIYFQGNSAPDKSGLPSDRFSAERTGGSVSTLTIQRTQQEDSAVYLCASSTKDRPLAGANVLTFGAGSRLTVL.

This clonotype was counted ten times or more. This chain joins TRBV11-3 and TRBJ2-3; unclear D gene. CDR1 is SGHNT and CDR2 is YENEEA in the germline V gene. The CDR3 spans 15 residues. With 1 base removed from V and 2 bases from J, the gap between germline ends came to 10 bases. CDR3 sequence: CASSLGSFYTDTQYF. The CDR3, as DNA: TGTGCCAGCAGCTTAGGCAGTTTCTACACAGATACGCAGTATTTT.

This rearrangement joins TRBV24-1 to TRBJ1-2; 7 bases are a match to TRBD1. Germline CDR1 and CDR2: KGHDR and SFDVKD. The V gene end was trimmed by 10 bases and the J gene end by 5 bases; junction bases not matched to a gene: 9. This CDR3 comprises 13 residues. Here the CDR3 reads CATRDREIYGYTF. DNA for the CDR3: TGTGCCACACGGGACAGAGAGATTTATGGCTACACCTTC.

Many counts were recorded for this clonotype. The CDR3 nucleotides are TGTGCCAGCAGCTTAGGAGGGACAGGGTATGGCTACACCTTC. This gives the protein CASSLGGTGYGYTF. J is TRBJ1-2 and V is TRBV7-2; 9 positions agree with TRBD1. With 1 base clipped from V and 5 bases from J, the junction kept 2 bases outside the gene matches. The CDR3 consists of 14 residues. The germline V gene has CDR1 SGHTA and CDR2 FQGNSA.

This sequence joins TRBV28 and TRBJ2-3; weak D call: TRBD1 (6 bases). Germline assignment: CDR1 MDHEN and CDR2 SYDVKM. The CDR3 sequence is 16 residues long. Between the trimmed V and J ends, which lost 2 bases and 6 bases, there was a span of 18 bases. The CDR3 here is CASSLQGFRGIDTQYF. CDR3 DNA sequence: TGTGCCAGCAGTTTACAGGGGTTTCGGGGTATTGATACGCAGTATTTT. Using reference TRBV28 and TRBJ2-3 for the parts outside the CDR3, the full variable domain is DVKVTQSSRYLVKRTGEKVFLECVQDMDHENMFWYRQDPGLGLRLIYFSYDVKMKEKGDIPEGYSVSREKKERFSLILESASTNQTSMYLCASSLQGFRGIDTQYFGPGTRLTVL.

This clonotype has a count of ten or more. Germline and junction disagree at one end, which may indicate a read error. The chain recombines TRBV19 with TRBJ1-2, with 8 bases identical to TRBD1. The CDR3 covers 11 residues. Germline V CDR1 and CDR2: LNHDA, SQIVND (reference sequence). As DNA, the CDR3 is TGTGCCAGTAGTACCAAGGACAGGGATCCCTTC. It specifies CASSTKDRDPF.

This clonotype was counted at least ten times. The CDR3: CASSQVKETQYF. In DNA, the CDR3 is TGTGCCAGCAGCCAAGTCAAAGAGACCCAGTACTTC. The V and J genes are TRBV14 and TRBJ2-5, with D hard to call. V lost 1 base, J lost 3 bases, and 3 bases lay in between. Looked up from germline, CDR1 is SGHDN and CDR2 is FVKESK. There are 12 residues in the CDR3.

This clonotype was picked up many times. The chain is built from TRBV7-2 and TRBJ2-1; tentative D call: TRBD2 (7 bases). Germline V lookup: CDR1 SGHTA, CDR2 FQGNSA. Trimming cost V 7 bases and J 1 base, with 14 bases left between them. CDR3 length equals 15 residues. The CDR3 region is CASTWEGGSYNEQFF. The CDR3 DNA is TGTGCCAGCACCTGGGAGGGGGGTTCCTACAATGAGCAGTTCTTC. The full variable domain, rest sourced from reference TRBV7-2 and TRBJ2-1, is GAGVSQSPSNKVTEKGKDVELRCDPISGHTALYWYRQSLGQGLEFLIYFQGNSAPDKSGLPSDRFSAERTGGSVSTLTIQRTQQEDSAVYLCASTWEGGSYNEQFFGPGTRLTVL.

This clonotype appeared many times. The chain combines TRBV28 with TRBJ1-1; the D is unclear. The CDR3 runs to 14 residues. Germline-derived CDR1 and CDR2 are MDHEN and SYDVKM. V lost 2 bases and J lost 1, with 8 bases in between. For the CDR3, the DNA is TGTGCCAGCAGTTTAAACACCCAGAACACTGAAGCTTTCTTT. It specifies CASSLNTQNTEAFF.

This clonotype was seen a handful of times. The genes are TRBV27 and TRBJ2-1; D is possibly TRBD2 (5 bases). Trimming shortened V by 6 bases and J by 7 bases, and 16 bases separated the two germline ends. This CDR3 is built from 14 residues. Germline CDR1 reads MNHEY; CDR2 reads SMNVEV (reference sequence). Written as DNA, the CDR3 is TGTGCCAGCAGACGGGAAAGGGTGATGAATGAGCAGTTCTTC. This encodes CASRRERVMNEQFF.

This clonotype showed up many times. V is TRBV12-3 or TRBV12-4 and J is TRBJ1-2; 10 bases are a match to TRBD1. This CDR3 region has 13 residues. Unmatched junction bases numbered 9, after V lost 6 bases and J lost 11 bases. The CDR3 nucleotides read TGTGCCAGCAGCCCCGGACAGGGGGTTTCATACACCTTC. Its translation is CASSPGQGVSYTF.

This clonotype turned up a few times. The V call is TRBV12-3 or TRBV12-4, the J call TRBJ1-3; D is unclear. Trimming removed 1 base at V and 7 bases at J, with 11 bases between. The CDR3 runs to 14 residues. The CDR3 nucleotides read TGTGCCAGCAGTTTAGGAGGTACCAGGAACACCATATATTTT. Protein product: CASSLGGTRNTIYF.

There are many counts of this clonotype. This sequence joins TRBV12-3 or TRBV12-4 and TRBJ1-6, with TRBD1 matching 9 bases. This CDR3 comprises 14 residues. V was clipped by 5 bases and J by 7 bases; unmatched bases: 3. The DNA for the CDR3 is TGTGCCAGCAGTCAACAGGGGGCCAATTCACCCCTCCACTTT. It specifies CASSQQGANSPLHF.

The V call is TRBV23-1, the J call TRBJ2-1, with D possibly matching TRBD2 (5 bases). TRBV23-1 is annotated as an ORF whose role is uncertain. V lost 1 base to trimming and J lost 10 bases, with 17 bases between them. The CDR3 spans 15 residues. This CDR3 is CASSQCGRRPGEQFF. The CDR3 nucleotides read TGCGCCAGCAGTCAATGCGGGCGGCGTCCTGGGGAGCAGTTCTTC.

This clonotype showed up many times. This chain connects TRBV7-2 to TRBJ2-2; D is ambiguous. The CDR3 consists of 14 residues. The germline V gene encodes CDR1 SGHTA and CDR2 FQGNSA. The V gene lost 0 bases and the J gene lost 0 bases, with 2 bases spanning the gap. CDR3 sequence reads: CASSLAPNTGELFF. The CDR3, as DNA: TGTGCCAGCAGCTTAGCACCGAACACCGGGGAGCTGTTTTTT.

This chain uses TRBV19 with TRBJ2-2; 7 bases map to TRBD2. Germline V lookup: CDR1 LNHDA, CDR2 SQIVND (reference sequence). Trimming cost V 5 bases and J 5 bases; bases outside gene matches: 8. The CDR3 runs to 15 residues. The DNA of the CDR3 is TGTGCCAGTAGTCCGGTTGGGGGGGGGACCGGGGAGCTGTTTTTT. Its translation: CASSPVGGGTGELFF.

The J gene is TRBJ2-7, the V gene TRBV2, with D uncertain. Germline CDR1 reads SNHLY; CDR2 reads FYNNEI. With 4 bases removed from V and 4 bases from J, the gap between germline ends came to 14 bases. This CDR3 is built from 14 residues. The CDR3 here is CASSVSPPAYEQYF. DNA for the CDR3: TGTGCCAGCAGTGTGTCGCCACCCGCTTACGAGCAGTACTTC.

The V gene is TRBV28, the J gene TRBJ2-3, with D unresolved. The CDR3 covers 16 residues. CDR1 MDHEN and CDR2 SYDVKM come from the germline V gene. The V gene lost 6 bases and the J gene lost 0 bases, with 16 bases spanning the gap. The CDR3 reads CASSRPGRKSTDTQYF. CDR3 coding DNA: TGTGCCAGCAGCCGCCCAGGACGGAAGAGCACAGATACGCAGTATTTT. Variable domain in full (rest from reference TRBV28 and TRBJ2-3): DVKVTQSSRYLVKRTGEKVFLECVQDMDHENMFWYRQDPGLGLRLIYFSYDVKMKEKGDIPEGYSVSREKKERFSLILESASTNQTSMYLCASSRPGRKSTDTQYFGPGTRLTVL.

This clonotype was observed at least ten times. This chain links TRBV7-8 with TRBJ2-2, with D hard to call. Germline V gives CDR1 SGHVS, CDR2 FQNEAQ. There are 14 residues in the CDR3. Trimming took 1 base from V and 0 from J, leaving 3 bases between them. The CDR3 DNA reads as TGTGCCAGCAGCTTAGTGGCGAACACCGGGGAGCTGTTTTTT. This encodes CASSLVANTGELFF. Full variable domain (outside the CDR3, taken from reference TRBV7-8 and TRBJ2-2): GAGVSQSPRYKVAKRGQDVALRCDPISGHVSLFWYQQALGQGPEFLTYFQNEAQLDKSGLPSDRFFAERPEGSVSTLKIQRTQQEDSAVYLCASSLVANTGELFFGEGSRLTVL.

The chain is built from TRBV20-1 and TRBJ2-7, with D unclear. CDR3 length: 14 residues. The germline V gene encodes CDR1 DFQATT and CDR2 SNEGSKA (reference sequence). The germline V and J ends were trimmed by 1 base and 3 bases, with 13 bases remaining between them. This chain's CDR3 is CSARVAGRFYEQYF. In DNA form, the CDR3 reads TGCAGTGCTAGAGTTGCCGGACGGTTCTACGAGCAGTACTTC.

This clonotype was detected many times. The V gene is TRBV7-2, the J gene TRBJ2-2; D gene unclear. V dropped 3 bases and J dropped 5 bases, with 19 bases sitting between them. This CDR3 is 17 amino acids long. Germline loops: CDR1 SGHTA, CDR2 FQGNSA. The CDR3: CASSLVAVTQLTGELFF. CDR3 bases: TGTGCCAGCAGCTTGGTCGCTGTGACTCAACTTACCGGGGAGCTGTTTTTT.

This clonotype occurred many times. CDR3 sequence reads: CASSLLGQGAIGGYTF. CDR3 DNA sequence: TGTGCCAGCAGCTTATTGGGACAGGGGGCGATCGGAGGCTACACCTTC. This sequence joins TRBV7-2 and TRBJ1-2; TRBD1 agrees at 12 bases. CDR1 and CDR2 from the germline V gene are SGHTA and FQGNSA. The CDR3 spans 16 residues. Trimming cost V 2 bases and J 8 bases; bases outside gene matches: 9.

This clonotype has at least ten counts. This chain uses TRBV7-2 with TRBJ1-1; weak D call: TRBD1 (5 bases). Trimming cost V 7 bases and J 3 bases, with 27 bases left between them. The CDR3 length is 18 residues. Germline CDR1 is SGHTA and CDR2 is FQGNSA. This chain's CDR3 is CASTNLRVARQRDTEAFF. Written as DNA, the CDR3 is TGTGCCAGCACCAACTTACGGGTTGCACGACAGCGGGACACTGAAGCTTTCTTT. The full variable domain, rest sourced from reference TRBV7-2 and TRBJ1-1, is GAGVSQSPSNKVTEKGKDVELRCDPISGHTALYWYRQSLGQGLEFLIYFQGNSAPDKSGLPSDRFSAERTGGSVSTLTIQRTQQEDSAVYLCASTNLRVARQRDTEAFFGQGTRLTVV.